Below, 27 T cell receptor beta chains from the same sample are listed, as sequenced in a study of cytomegalovirus exposure and HLA in healthy donors. Amplification used 60 Vbeta primers and 13 Jbeta primers. Sequencing used immunoSEQ multiplex PCR; TCRdb keeps in-frame clones, though not all of them. The sample lists 100,000 to 150,000 clones, over 60% occurring once. Sequencing input: PBMCs. All receptors derive from a male donor in good health and CMV-seropositive.

This clone is medium-sized by share. The gene calls are TRBV4-1 and TRBJ2-7, with 9 bases lining up with TRBD2. The CDR3 has 16 amino acids. V was clipped by 3 bases and J by 0 bases; unmatched bases: 6. Germline CDR1 reads MGHRA; CDR2 reads YSYEKL. The CDR3 protein is CASSQGSGSSSYEQYF. As DNA, the CDR3 is TGCGCCAGCAGCCAGGGTAGCGGGAGTAGCTCCTACGAGCAGTACTTC.

The chain is built from TRBV7-2 and TRBJ1-4, with D unresolved. Germline V gene sequence: CDR1 SGHTA, CDR2 FQGNSA. CDR3 length equals 15 residues. V was pared by 5 bases and J by 4 bases, with 14 bases between. Written as DNA, the CDR3 is TGTGCCAGCAGCCTACGACATGCAGATAATGAAAAACTGTTTTTT. Translated, it gives CASSLRHADNEKLFF.

The rearrangement joins TRBV2 to TRBJ1-1; D is perhaps TRBD1 (6 bases). Trimming shortened V by 5 bases and J by 3 bases, and 10 bases separated the two germline ends. This CDR3 spans 13 amino acids. From germline, CDR1 is SNHLY and CDR2 FYNNEI. CDR3 in DNA: TGTGCCAGCAGTAACAACAGGGACACTGAAGCTTTCTTT. Its translation is CASSNNRDTEAFF.

The chain employs TRBV4-1 and TRBJ1-5; D possibly corresponds to TRBD1 (5 bases). Germline V gene data show CDR1 as MGHRA and CDR2 as YSYEKL. The V gene lost 0 bases and the J gene lost 0 bases, with 9 bases spanning the gap. The CDR3 loop spans 16 amino acids. CDR3 region: CASSQEPGLSNQPQHF. The DNA of the CDR3 is TGCGCCAGCAGCCAAGAACCGGGACTTAGCAATCAGCCCCAGCATTTT.

This sequence joins TRBV6-4 and TRBJ2-2; 12 bases line up with TRBD2. The ends lost 3 bases at V and 6 bases at J; junction bases unmatched: 2. CDR1 is MRHNA and CDR2 is SNTAGT in the germline V gene. The CDR3 sequence is 15 residues long. The CDR3 DNA reads TGTGCCAGCAGTGAACTAGCGGGGGGCCCCGGGGAGCTGTTTTTT. It encodes CASSELAGGPGELFF.

This sequence joins TRBV7-9 and TRBJ2-7; 10 bases are a match to TRBD1. Germline V gives CDR1 SEHNR, CDR2 FQNEAQ (reference sequence). The CDR3 consists of 12 residues. The trim removed 11 bases at V and 4 bases at J, leaving 5 bases unmatched. The chain's CDR3 is CAQRTGGYEQYF. CDR3 DNA sequence: TGTGCCCAGCGGACAGGGGGGTACGAGCAGTACTTC.

The chain couples TRBV2 to TRBJ1-1; D not certain. Germline-derived CDR1 and CDR2 are SNHLY and FYNNEI. This CDR3 region has 14 residues. The V end lost 4 bases, the J end lost 5 bases, and 14 bases lay between the germline ends. The CDR3 region has the DNA TGTGCCAGCAGTGTAACGGTCGAGAGAACTGAAGCTTTCTTT. Translated, it gives CASSVTVERTEAFF.

This chain connects TRBV6-1 to TRBJ1-5; D remains ambiguous. This CDR3 is built from 14 residues. Germline CDR1 is MNHNS and CDR2 is SASEGT. The V end was cut by 5 bases, the J end by 6 bases, with 14 bases between. The chain's CDR3 is CASSPFNSFQPQHF. CDR3 DNA sequence: TGTGCCAGCAGTCCCTTCAACAGCTTTCAGCCCCAGCATTTT.

The genes are TRBV25-1 and TRBJ1-4; TRBD1 is a possible D gene (6 bases). V lost 8 bases to trimming and J lost 8 bases, with 15 bases between them. This CDR3 spans 13 amino acids. Germline V gene lookup returns CDR1 MGHDK and CDR2 SYGVNS. The CDR3 sequence: CASALGAGEKLFF. The CDR3 region has the DNA TGTGCCAGCGCGTTGGGGGCCGGGGAAAAACTGTTTTTT.

V is TRBV7-9 and J is TRBJ2-5; a weak D match, TRBD1 (6 bases). CDR1 and CDR2 (germline): SEHNR, FQNEAQ (reference sequence). The CDR3 is made up of 13 amino acids. Trimming removed 9 bases from V and 0 bases from J, with 11 bases in between. The DNA of the CDR3 is TGTGCCAGTTGTAGGGACAACCAAGAGACCCAGTACTTC. It translates to CASCRDNQETQYF.

This clone was counted a few times. The J gene is TRBJ1-2, the V gene TRBV7-2, with 8 bases lining up with TRBD1. V shed 5 bases, J shed 8 bases, and the junction held 13 bases outside the gene matches. Germline CDR1 and CDR2: SGHTA and FQGNSA. The CDR3 has 15 amino acids. This CDR3 is CASSPRTGSSRGYTF. As DNA, the CDR3 is TGTGCCAGCAGCCCCAGGACAGGGTCTTCTCGGGGCTACACCTTC.

The chain has TRBV28 and TRBJ1-6, with D unclear. Germline V gene lookup returns CDR1 MDHEN and CDR2 SYDVKM. This CDR3 is 14 amino acids long. The V end was cut by 6 bases, the J end by 0 bases, with 6 bases between. The CDR3 sequence is CASSLSSYNSPLHF. DNA for the CDR3: TGTGCCAGCAGCCTCAGCTCCTATAATTCACCCCTCCACTTT.

The V and J genes are TRBV7-2 and TRBJ1-5, with D possibly matching TRBD1 (5 bases). V lost 4 bases and J lost 3, with 13 bases in between. This CDR3 comprises 15 residues. Germline CDR1 is SGHTA and CDR2 is FQGNSA. Here the CDR3 reads CASSSSSGANQPQHF. In DNA form, the CDR3 reads TGTGCCAGCAGCTCAAGCTCTGGGGCCAATCAGCCCCAGCATTTT.

The chain employs TRBV28 and TRBJ2-2; D gene unclear. The CDR3 loop spans 13 amino acids. From germline, CDR1 is MDHEN and CDR2 SYDVKM. Trimming took off 6 bases at V and 6 bases at J, with 11 bases between the two ends. The CDR3 nucleotides are TGTGCCAGCAGCCGCCCACTCCCCGGGGAGCTGTTTTTT. Translating gives CASSRPLPGELFF.

This clone was recorded once. The chain links TRBV19 to TRBJ1-4, with D unclear. Germline CDR1 and CDR2: LNHDA and SQIVND (reference sequence). The CDR3 runs 14 residues. V was trimmed by 3 bases and J by 8 bases, leaving 13 bases between them. The CDR3 DNA reads as TGTGCCAGTAGTATGGGCCTTGTTTCGGAAAAACTGTTTTTT. This gives the protein CASSMGLVSEKLFF.

The chain carries TRBV7-6 and TRBJ1-1; TRBD1 matches 8 bases. The V gene end was trimmed by 5 bases and the J gene end by 7 bases; junction bases not matched to a gene: 9. The CDR3 extends over 14 amino acids. CDR1 is SGHVS, CDR2 FNYEAQ, per germline. CDR3: CASSKPGQDIEAFF. In nucleotides, the CDR3 is TGTGCCAGCAGCAAACCGGGACAGGACATTGAAGCTTTCTTT.

V usage is TRBV5-6 and J usage is TRBJ1-2; 9 bases map to TRBD1. Unmatched junction bases numbered 6, after V lost 0 bases and J lost 9 bases. The CDR3 length is 14 residues. CDR1 is SGHDT, CDR2 YYEEEE, per germline. The CDR3, as DNA: TGTGCCAGCAGCTTGGTCGTTACAGGGGGCAGCTACACCTTC. It encodes CASSLVVTGGSYTF.

The V gene is TRBV7-9, the J gene TRBJ2-1; 7 nucleotides agree with TRBD1. The junction had 4 bases not matched to a gene; V was cut back by 2 bases and J by 0 bases. The CDR3 covers 16 residues. Germline loops: CDR1 SEHNR, CDR2 FQNEAQ (reference sequence). In nucleotides, the CDR3 is TGTGCCAGCAGCTTAAGAGGGGGCAGCTCCTACAATGAGCAGTTCTTC. This encodes CASSLRGGSSYNEQFF.

The chain combines TRBV28 with TRBJ2-5; 7 bases fit TRBD1. Per germline, CDR1 MDHEN and CDR2 SYDVKM. V trimming: 5 bases; J trimming: 5 bases; junction bases outside the gene matches: 5. This CDR3 spans 13 amino acids. The CDR3 loop reads CASSTGAPETQYF. In DNA, the CDR3 is TGTGCCAGCAGTACAGGGGCCCCCGAGACCCAGTACTTC.

A single count supports this clone. The chain has TRBV5-8 and TRBJ2-7; D possibly corresponds to TRBD2 (6 bases). The CDR3 is made up of 14 amino acids. The germline V gene encodes CDR1 SGHTS and CDR2 YDEGEE. V was pared by 3 bases and J by 3 bases, with 13 bases between. CDR3 sequence (DNA): TGTGCCAGCAGCTCCGCGGGACCAAACTACGAGCAGTACTTC. Translation gives CASSSAGPNYEQYF.

The V and J genes are TRBV6-5 and TRBJ2-3; no clear D gene. Germline V gene sequence: CDR1 MNHEY, CDR2 SVGAGI. The CDR3 extends over 14 amino acids. Trimming left V 2 bases short and J 2 bases short, with 8 bases between. The CDR3 DNA is TGTGCCAGCAGTTACGCTAGAAACACAGATACGCAGTATTTT. Its protein product is CASSYARNTDTQYF.

This clone was counted only a few times. The rearrangement uses TRBV5-4 and TRBJ1-2; 7 bases agree with TRBD1. V shed 3 bases and J 2 bases; nucleotides not matched to a gene: 4. In germline, CDR1 is SGHNT, CDR2 YYREEE (reference sequence). This CDR3 comprises 14 residues. CDR3 sequence (DNA): TGTGCCAGCAGCTCCCCGGACAGGAACTATGGCTACACCTTC. Protein product: CASSSPDRNYGYTF.

The J gene is TRBJ2-5, the V gene TRBV5-4; the D gene is possibly TRBD1 (7 bases). The length of the CDR3 is 15 residues. Germline CDR1 reads SGHNT; CDR2 reads YYREEE (reference sequence). V lost 4 bases and J lost 4, with 17 bases in between. The CDR3 DNA reads TGTGCCAGCAGCACGACAGGGAAGGGAGGAGAGACCCAGTACTTC. Amino acid sequence: CASSTTGKGGETQYF.

This clone was recorded a few times. The V gene is TRBV6-5, the J gene TRBJ1-2; TRBD1 agrees at 8 bases. V trimming: 8 bases; J trimming: 6 bases; junction bases outside the gene matches: 2. Germline V lookup: CDR1 MNHEY, CDR2 SVGAGI. This CDR3 comprises 11 residues. Here the CDR3 reads CASGQGHGYTF. For the CDR3, the DNA is TGTGCCAGCGGACAGGGTCATGGCTACACCTTC.

V usage is TRBV5-1 and J usage is TRBJ1-1; D gene ambiguous. Trimming stripped 0 bases from V and 0 bases from J, with 6 bases between. The V gene's germline CDR1 is SGHRS and CDR2 YFSETQ. The CDR3 runs to 14 residues. The CDR3: CASSLVELNTEAFF. In DNA form, the CDR3 reads TGCGCCAGCAGCTTGGTCGAGCTGAACACTGAAGCTTTCTTT.

As for this clone: The sample holds other DNA sequences that translate to the same CDR3. This chain uses TRBV28 with TRBJ1-6; 9 positions agree with TRBD1. The CDR3 totals 16 residues. Germline assignment: CDR1 MDHEN and CDR2 SYDVKM. V was pared by 2 bases and J by 7 bases, with 6 bases of the junction left unmatched. Here the CDR3 reads CASSLRTGTGNSPLHF. In nucleotides, the CDR3 is TGTGCCAGCAGTTTACGCACCGGGACAGGGAATTCACCCCTCCACTTT.

This clone appeared a few times. The V and J genes are TRBV2 and TRBJ2-1; D is perhaps TRBD2 (5 bases). Germline loops: CDR1 SNHLY, CDR2 FYNNEI. V lost 7 bases and J 10 bases, leaving 26 bases between the germline ends. There are 16 residues in the CDR3. The CDR3 loop is CASTAERADRGGEQFF. The CDR3 bases are TGTGCCAGCACGGCCGAGAGGGCCGACCGAGGTGGGGAGCAGTTCTTC.